This TCR beta chain emerged from a study of T cells expressing NK-cell markers (dated by TCRdb to the early 2020s). In the study overall: TCR beta-chain repertoires were profiled in sorted CD3+CD56+NKG2C+, CD3+CD56+NKG2C- and CD3+CD56-NKG2C+ T-cell subsets from seven or eight donors. All eight donors whose samples were sequenced were randomly selected healthy volunteers, three of them men and five women. Libraries were sequenced as 2 x 150 bp reads on Illumina HiSeq 2000/2500, MiSeq or NextSeq. Among the eight sequenced donors, seven were HCMV-seropositive and one was HCMV-seronegative. General findings and caveats noted by the study authors: In a handful of donors, the dominant CD3+CD56+NKG2C+ clonotypes were among the top 10 CD8+ clonotypes and accounted for about 1.0-7.5% of CD8+ T cells. It remained unclear whether the expanded NKG2C-expressing T cell clones were specific for HCMV antigens. Those dominant clonotypes were again the most abundant among CD3+CD56-NKG2C+ cells in a handful of donors, at about 25-60.1%.

A remark on this clonotype: The antigen it recognizes is unknown.

HCMV serostatus was determined by detecting HCMV-specific IgG in serum with a commercial ELISA kit. Peripheral blood mononuclear cells were isolated from blood by Ficoll density gradient centrifugation. Reads for this sample came from an Illumina HiSeq 2000. The TCR beta cDNA libraries were made using 5'RACE template switching, a step that added both a universal primer site and unique molecular identifiers. Priming for cDNA synthesis came from the TCR beta constant segment, and two successive PCR amplification steps followed. On the study's bioinformatics: Reads were demultiplexed and grouped by UMI with MIGEC, and clonotypes were assembled and quantified with MiTCR. To exclude erroneous sequences, any TCR cDNA sequence not supported by at least two reads was discarded. The tcR package was used for downstream repertoire analysis, and clonotypes were matched across fractions by CDR3 nucleotide sequence plus V segment. VDJmatch was used to annotate antigen specificity against VDJdb, with one amino acid substitution in CDR3 allowed. TCRdb reprocessed the sequencing reads and holds a single record per CDR3 protein sequence, with no DNA. TCRdb, not the original authors, processed these V and J calls. For this sample, the table gives more than 250,000 distinct CDR3 sequences. Together, the top ten hold under 0.5% of the sample.

The CDR1 and CDR2 encoded by the germline V gene (reference sequence) are DFQATT and SNEGSKA. Reading from cysteine to phenylalanine, the CDR3 counts 20 amino acids. There is no recorded DNA. The clonotype originates from a man in his late teens or twenties in good health. Donor details come from another sample of the same person, matched by shared clones. Sample: blood T cells: a sorted CD56 or NKG2C T cell subset, CD4+ or CD8+ T cells, or bulk PBMC T cells (not recorded which). The rearranged chain carries TRBV20-1 and TRBJ2-1; the D call of TRBD2 rests on TCRdb alone, since no DNA is present to check it. The CDR3 reads CSAKSTPTGTSVASYNEQFF.